This T cell receptor (beta chain) was observed in a study of blood T cell repertoires in COVID-19. Study details: The origin of the acute and convalescent COVID-19 samples was the United States, Italy and Spain. T cells, B-cell-depleted T cells, or PBMCs provided the cDNA or gDNA that served as material.

The CDR3 has 17 residues. Per the germline V gene, CDR1 is MNHNS and CDR2 is SASEGT. V lost 0 bases to trimming and J lost 5 bases, with 16 bases between them. Source study methods: Amplification from reference gene primers served as the basis for estimated nucleated cell counts. Sequenced by immunoSEQ multiplex PCR; TCRdb stores in-frame clones only, minus some. The V and J calls and clone size are taken from that table; D and trimming were inferred from the DNA. This sample has approximately 170,000 clones, with under 95% found just once. The V call is TRBV6-1, the J call TRBJ1-4; TRBD1 is a possible D gene (5 bases). The sequencing sample was made of peripheral blood. This TCR came from a man between 60 and 75 years old with active or convalescent COVID-19. CDR3 nucleotides: TGTGCCAGCAGTGAAGCGTTATGGGGCAGTATGAATGAAAAACTGTTTTTT. Its translation: CASSEALWGSMNEKLFF.